This T cell receptor (beta chain) appears in the sequencing data of a study of a mutant IDH1 vaccine in newly diagnosed glioma (dated by TCRdb to the early 2020s). Concerning the study at large: The roughly 30 treated patients were around 62% male and around 40% female, with a mean age of around 40 years. Prior to enrollment, standard therapy consisting of radiotherapy alone, temozolomide alone, or radiochemotherapy with temozolomide had been administered to patients, with the combination being received by most patients. Peripheral blood was drawn at six visits: V03 (baseline), V05, V07, V10, V12 and V13. Longitudinal TCRB deep sequencing was done for roughly 23 treated patients, wherever samples were available for exploratory analyses. The full study reports these points: Pseudoprogression seemed to be unrelated to changes in the top peripheral T cell clonotypes found by TCRB sequencing. Across multiple MHC alleles, vaccine-induced immune responses were seen in 90% to 95% of patients. Availability determined which PBMC samples were chosen for TCRB deep sequencing. The authors stated that sample limitations prevented analyses of patient blood samples from being reproduced.

With respect to this clone: It lacks a known antigen. Base qualities were left out, and no much larger clone turns up one base away.

From the germline V gene, CDR1 is SGHTA and CDR2 is FQGNSA. V is clipped by 4 bases and J by 8 bases, and the sequence between their germline boundaries is 20 bases long. The CDR3 measures 15 amino acids from cysteine to phenylalanine. Just CDR3 DNA is preserved here, 45 bases in frame from base 1. What the time point label conveys for this sample: baseline, week 1 (first vaccination visit). The treatment or condition label of this sample denotes: pre-vaccination baseline after standard-of-care therapy. The donors had newly diagnosed IDH1-mutant astrocytomas of WHO grade 3 or 4 that showed loss of nuclear ATRX. The samples were drawn from NOA16, a multicentre, single-arm, open-label phase I trial in Germany that tested a mutant IDH1 peptide vaccine in humans for the first time. For immunogenicity testing, the blood drawn at visit V03 was used as the baseline sample. The DNeasy Blood and Tissue Kit was used to extract genomic DNA from EDTA blood for TCRB sequencing.

Libraries were prepared through the immunoSEQ multiplex PCR assay. Following the manufacturer's protocol, the hsTCRB Kit was used to amplify rearranged TCR beta chain sequences. Sequencing of TCRB libraries was carried out on an Illumina MiSeq. The original pipeline was this. Demultiplexing, trimming and gene mapping were performed with the kit vendor's proprietary platform. The source is immuneACCESS, and TCRdb retained only in-frame sequences with V and J called. Part of the clones is not carried over; for the studies checked, unresolved V genes explain less than half of this, and the remainder is unexplained. The V and J calls and clone size are taken from that table; D and trimming were inferred from the DNA. The table for this sample lists about 59,000 clones; about 91% of them were counted only once. The ten largest clones take up around 2.5% of the sample.

The chain uses TRBV7-2 and TRBJ1-2; perhaps TRBD1 is the D gene, with 5 bases matching. This receptor was taken from a man aged 50-60 years with glioma. Sequenced material: PBMCs, taken from a glioma patient treated with radiotherapy, temozolomide or both. The DNA sequence is TGTGCCAGCAGCTCGTATGACCAGGGAGGTGGAGGCTACACCTTC. It specifies CASSSYDQGGGGYTF. The full variable domain, completed from the reference TRBV7-2 and TRBJ1-2 proteins outside the CDR3, reads GAGVSQSPSNKVTEKGKDVELRCDPISGHTALYWYRQSLGQGLEFLIYFQGNSAPDKSGLPSDRFSAERTGGSVSTLTIQRTQQEDSAVYLCASSSYDQGGGGYTFGSGTRLTVV.